The clone carrying this T cell receptor beta chain was observed at least ten times. Time point specified: newly diagnosed GD, antithyroid drugs for less than 3 months. RNA from PBMCs was the source of the TCR library. EDTA tubes received 7.5 to 9 milliliters of drawn peripheral blood. This sample is part of a study of regulatory T cells in long-lasting Graves disease. Investigators prepared the TCR beta libraries by applying iRepertoire HTBI primers and Arm-PCR of CDR3 regions. TCRdb ran MiXCR on the multiplex PCR reads and lists one entry per CDR3 protein. Among roughly 500,000 distinct CDR3 sequences listed, approximately 15% were seen once. Germline-derived CDR1 and CDR2 are MNHEY and SMNVEV (reference sequence). Trimming cost V 6 bases and J 4 bases; bases outside gene matches: 10. CDR3 length: 16 amino acids. The same specimen was also included in a second study, on T cells in Graves' hyperthyroidism and ophthalmopathy.

Sequencing used peripheral blood mononuclear cells (PBMCs), obtained at new diagnosis, from a patient treated with antithyroid drugs. The TCR originated in a man younger than 45 with Graves disease. The rearrangement joins TRBV27 to TRBJ2-2; TRBD2 agrees at 8 bases. The CDR3 spells CASRNGGEGRTGELFF. CDR3 DNA sequence: TGTGCCAGCAGAAACGGGGGGGAGGGCCGCACCGGGGAGCTGTTTTTT.